The sequence of this TCR beta chain was determined in a study of high-grade serous ovarian cancer treatment subgroups. Looking at the study overall: Each sample yielded on average about 7,000 unique TCR beta rearrangements from more than 13,000 reads. Study outcomes and limitations: Different patients shared almost no repertoire; same-patient tumors shared 0.11 to 0.79.

The CDR3 length is 15 residues. Germline CDR1 reads SGHNT; CDR2 reads YENEEA. Trimming shortened V by 3 bases and J by 3 bases, and 14 bases separated the two germline ends. Using immunoSEQ multiplex PCR, the repertoire was profiled, and TCRdb retains in-frame clones only, with some absent. The sample consists of over 2,000 clones, about three quarters of them appearing once. Tumor samples were obtained before definitive surgery or chemotherapy. Regarding this clone: Its target is unknown.

This clonotype was obtained from a human donor with high-grade serous ovarian cancer. Sample: tumor tissue. This chain uses TRBV11-3 with TRBJ1-1; a possible D gene is TRBD1 (6 bases). The CDR3 DNA reads as TGTGCCAGCAGCTTGTGGGGGGCGCAGGACACTGAAGCTTTCTTT. Its translation is CASSLWGAQDTEAFF.